This T cell receptor (beta chain) was retrieved from a study of T-cell reconstitution after alpha-beta-depleted transplantation in children. Study findings and constraints: Elevated TCRbeta diversity at day 60 was traced, in some patients, to surviving recipient T cells and thymic progenitors. Roughly two months post-transplant, alpha-beta T cells reportedly originated from several hundred graft clones that had expanded.

Researchers prepared the TCRbeta library using unique molecular identifiers, the study reports. MiXCR was run by TCRdb on the PCR reads, yielding one entry per CDR3 protein. The table records 100,000 or so distinct CDR3 sequences, around 15% of them present only once. A remark on this clonotype: Antigen unknown.

This CDR3 region has 13 residues. Germline V gene sequence: CDR1 SGHNT, CDR2 YENEEA. Trimming removed 5 bases from V and 3 bases from J; junction bases left unmatched: 4. The TCR was taken from a male patient between 2 and 10 years old who had a stem cell transplant for acute lymphoblastic leukemia, so the T cells may come from the graft donor. V is TRBV11-3 and J is TRBJ2-7, with 7 bases aligning to TRBD1. The material sequenced was PBMCs, mostly from graft donor cells, taken 180 days after TCRalphabeta/CD19-depleted stem cell transplant. In nucleotides, the CDR3 is TGTGCCAGCAGCCAGGGACAGAACTACGAGCAGTACTTC. This sequence encodes CASSQGQNYEQYF. The variable domain in full, with the rest retrieved from reference TRBV11-3 and TRBJ2-7, is EAGVVQSPRYKIIEKKQPVAFWCNPISGHNTLYWYLQNLGQGPELLIRYENEEAVDDSQLPKDRFSAERLKGVDSTLKIQPAELGDSAVYLCASSQGQNYEQYFGPGTRLTVT.